These 25 T cell receptor beta chains came from one sample sequenced in a study of T cells after yellow fever vaccination (dated by TCRdb to about 2019). The meaning of the sample's treatment or condition label: live attenuated yellow fever vaccine strain. Library prep was done by 5' RACE. For sequencing, an Illumina HiSeq 2500 was employed. TCRdb reanalyzed the raw reads on its own, using fastp at Q25 for trimming and MiXCR for clone calling, and kept in-frame beta chains. For every CDR3 protein sequence, its rows merge into one entry that carries the most common genes and DNA. The sample records a few hundred thousand distinct CDR3 sequences, 13% of which are singletons. Together, the top ten hold around 0.55% of the sample. This specimen was CD4+ T cells sorted from PBMCs, taken 45 days after the yellow fever booster vaccination. The receptors were sampled from a man aged 30-40 years who received the YFV17D yellow fever vaccine.

This clonotype showed up just a few times. The rearrangement joins TRBV7-2 to TRBJ2-3; D gene uncertain. Trimming pared 5 bases from V and 1 base from J, leaving 10 bases between. CDR1 and CDR2 (germline): SGHTA, FQGNSA. CDR3 length equals 14 residues. The DNA of the CDR3 is TGTGCCAGCAGCATGAGCAGTGGCACAGATACGCAGTATTTT. Translating gives CASSMSSGTDTQYF.

V is TRBV12-3 or TRBV12-4 and J is TRBJ2-2, with 7 bases aligning to TRBD2. The length of the CDR3 is 13 residues. The ends lost 3 bases at V and 7 bases at J; junction bases unmatched: 2. Here the CDR3 DNA reads TGTGCCAGCAGTTTTGGCGGGGGCGGGGAGCTGTTTTTT. It specifies CASSFGGGGELFF.

The CDR3 protein is CSARLAGAPETQYF. The DNA for the CDR3 is TGCAGTGCTAGGTTAGCGGGAGCACCAGAGACCCAGTACTTC. V is TRBV20-1 and J is TRBJ2-5; 9 nucleotides match TRBD2. Trimming removed 3 bases from V and 4 bases from J; junction bases left unmatched: 6. There are 14 residues in the CDR3. Germline V lookup: CDR1 DFQATT, CDR2 SNEGSKA (reference sequence).

This clonotype was observed a few times. This chain joins TRBV12-3 or TRBV12-4 and TRBJ1-4; the match to TRBD1 covers 8 bases. V dropped 0 bases and J dropped 7; count of bases not matched to a gene: 7. The CDR3 loop spans 16 amino acids. This CDR3 is CASSLARQGRREKLFF. The DNA of the CDR3 is TGTGCCAGCAGTTTAGCGAGACAGGGGAGGCGTGAAAAACTGTTTTTT.

V and J are TRBV20-1 and TRBJ1-1; D is unresolved. The germline V and J ends were trimmed by 7 bases and 1 base, with 13 bases remaining between them. The CDR3 contains 13 residues. CDR1 and CDR2 from the germline V gene are DFQATT and SNEGSKA (reference sequence). The CDR3 protein is CSGRSGRNTEAFF. As DNA, the CDR3 is TGCAGTGGCCGCTCTGGGAGGAACACTGAAGCTTTCTTT.

This clonotype was counted only a few times. The chain uses TRBV5-5 and TRBJ2-1, with 10 nucleotides matching TRBD2. The CDR3 totals 14 residues. V shed 3 bases, J shed 10 bases, and the junction held 7 bases outside the gene matches. The V gene's germline CDR1 is SGHKS and CDR2 YYEKEE (reference sequence). Here the CDR3 DNA reads TGTGCCAGCAGCTCTCTAGCGGGAGCGGGAGAGCAGTTCTTC. Its translation is CASSSLAGAGEQFF.

This chain uses TRBV2 with TRBJ2-5; TRBD1 matches at 8 bases. V lost 2 bases, J lost 5 bases, and 4 bases stayed unmatched. The germline CDR1 and CDR2 sequences are SNHLY and FYNNEI. This CDR3 spans 14 amino acids. The CDR3 DNA is TGTGCCAGCAGTGAAAAGGACAGGGACGAGACCCAGTACTTC. Amino acids: CASSEKDRDETQYF.

This clonotype showed up many times. This chain joins TRBV5-5 and TRBJ2-1; 10 bases align to TRBD2. Germline V gives CDR1 SGHKS, CDR2 YYEKEE (reference sequence). V shed 6 bases, J shed 9 bases, and the junction held 15 bases outside the gene matches. This CDR3 spans 16 amino acids. In DNA, the CDR3 is TGTGCCAGCACCTCGTTAGCCCTAGCGGGAGTCGTTGAGCAGTTCTTC. It specifies CASTSLALAGVVEQFF. Variable domain in full (rest from reference TRBV5-5 and TRBJ2-1): DAGVTQSPTHLIKTRGQQVTLRCSPISGHKSVSWYQQVLGQGPQFIFQYYEKEERGRGNFPDRFSARQFPNYSSELNVNALLLGDSALYLCASTSLALAGVVEQFFGPGTRLTVL.

This clonotype was picked up a small number of times. This chain links TRBV12-3 or TRBV12-4 with TRBJ1-1; D possibly corresponds to TRBD1 (6 bases). The V gene lost 7 bases and the J gene lost 4 bases, with 16 bases spanning the gap. This CDR3 region has 14 residues. In DNA form, the CDR3 reads TGTGCCAGCACCCAACAGGGAGCAATCACTGAAGCTTTCTTT. Its translation is CASTQQGAITEAFF.

Only a few counts were recorded for this clonotype. The V and J genes are TRBV5-5 and TRBJ2-2; 7 bases align to TRBD1. Germline V gives CDR1 SGHKS, CDR2 YYEKEE (reference sequence). CDR3 length: 16 residues. V lost 4 bases and J lost 2; bases outside the gene matches: 8. CDR3 protein: CASSPLGTVNTGELFF. The CDR3 DNA sequence: TGTGCCAGCAGCCCCCTAGGGACAGTTAACACCGGGGAGCTGTTTTTT.

Worth noting for this clonotype: A much larger clone is a single base away; this may be a read error. V usage is TRBV20-1 and J usage is TRBJ1-1; TRBD1 is a possible D gene (5 bases). The CDR3 covers 13 residues. With 3 bases removed from V and 5 bases from J, the gap between germline ends came to 13 bases. CDR1 and CDR2 (germline): DFQATT, SNEGSKA (reference sequence). CDR3 amino acids: CSASAQGFTEAFF. The CDR3 DNA is TGCAGTGCTAGCGCCCAGGGTTTTACTGAAGCTTTCTTT.

This clonotype was counted a few times. The chain carries TRBV18 and TRBJ2-7; TRBD1 matches 8 bases. Germline V gives CDR1 KGHSH, CDR2 LQKENI. The CDR3 runs to 20 residues. V dropped 3 bases and J dropped 6; count of bases not matched to a gene: 25. The CDR3 protein is CASSPTRERNRGALGGEQYF. The CDR3 DNA sequence: TGTGCCAGCTCACCGACGCGGGAAAGGAACAGGGGGGCCCTCGGGGGCGAGCAGTACTTC.

The chain is built from TRBV4-3 and TRBJ2-2, with 13 bases lining up with TRBD2. With 0 bases clipped from V and 1 base from J, the junction kept 8 bases outside the gene matches. Germline-derived CDR1 and CDR2 are LGHNA and YSLEER. This CDR3 has 20 residues. CDR3: CASSQDGSTSGGVNTGELFF. The CDR3 DNA follows: TGCGCCAGCAGCCAAGACGGATCCACTAGCGGGGGGGTGAACACCGGGGAGCTGTTTTTT.

V is TRBV12-3 or TRBV12-4 and J is TRBJ2-2; 9 bases align to TRBD1. J lost 6 bases, V lost 6 bases, and 8 bases had no gene match. The CDR3 is 15 amino acids. The CDR3 coding sequence is TGTGCCAGCAGACAGACAGGGGGGACGGCCGGGGAGCTGTTTTTT. Its translation: CASRQTGGTAGELFF.

This chain uses TRBV20-1 with TRBJ2-2; 9 bases align to TRBD1. Trimming took 1 base from V and 1 from J; bases not matched to a gene: 7. The germline gives CDR1 DFQATT, CDR2 SNEGSKA (reference sequence). The CDR3 is made up of 17 amino acids. The CDR3 protein is CSARGALDRGNTGELFF. CDR3 coding DNA: TGCAGTGCTAGAGGAGCCTTGGACAGGGGGAACACCGGGGAGCTGTTTTTT.

The chain recombines TRBV7-9 with TRBJ1-2, with D possibly being TRBD1 (6 bases). This CDR3 region has 14 residues. CDR1 is SEHNR, CDR2 FQNEAQ, per germline (reference sequence). Trimming took 1 base from V and 7 from J, leaving 13 bases between them. CDR3 amino acids: CASSLEQGRGGYTF. The DNA of the CDR3 is TGTGCCAGCAGCTTAGAACAGGGACGGGGTGGCTACACCTTC.

This clonotype has a handful of counts. The chain couples TRBV28 to TRBJ2-2, with D maybe TRBD2 (6 bases). The CDR3 has 16 amino acids. The germline gives CDR1 MDHEN, CDR2 SYDVKM. The V gene lost 6 bases and the J gene lost 4 bases, with 18 bases spanning the gap. The CDR3 region is CASRPSSVGRTGELFF. In nucleotides, the CDR3 is TGTGCCAGCAGACCGTCTAGCGTGGGGCGCACCGGGGAGCTGTTTTTT.

The chain has TRBV2 and TRBJ2-3, with 7 bases matching TRBD2. Germline assignment: CDR1 SNHLY and CDR2 FYNNEI. Trimming removed 8 bases from V and 1 base from J; junction bases left unmatched: 6. This CDR3 contains 14 residues. In nucleotides, the CDR3 is TGTGCCAGCGGTGCGGGAGCGGGCACAGATACGCAGTATTTT. Translated, it gives CASGAGAGTDTQYF.

This clonotype occurred a few times. At one end the junction does not follow the germline gene, possibly because of a read error. The chain links TRBV12-3 or TRBV12-4 to TRBJ2-5; weak D call: TRBD1 (5 bases). This CDR3 has 15 residues. Here the CDR3 reads CASTLGANGEETQYF. DNA for the CDR3: TGTGCCAGCACTTTAGGGGCTAACGGTGAAGAGACCCAGTACTTC.

There are many counts of this clonotype. The genes are TRBV27 and TRBJ2-7; TRBD1 or TRBD2 may be the D gene (5 bases each). V lost 10 bases and J lost 3, with 13 bases in between. This CDR3 comprises 12 residues. Looked up from germline, CDR1 is MNHEY and CDR2 is SMNVEV (reference sequence). This chain's CDR3 is CATRDGYYEQYF. DNA for the CDR3: TGTGCCACCCGGGACGGTTACTACGAGCAGTACTTC.

This clonotype was seen a few times. The V gene is TRBV5-1, the J gene TRBJ2-7, with D tentatively TRBD2 (6 bases). Germline V gives CDR1 SGHRS, CDR2 YFSETQ. This CDR3 comprises 12 residues. Deletions cut 3 bases from V and 6 bases from J, with 10 bases between. CDR3 residues: CASSSTSSEQYF. DNA of the CDR3: TGCGCCAGCAGCTCGACTAGTTCCGAGCAGTACTTC.

This chain links TRBV29-1 with TRBJ2-1, with D possibly matching TRBD2 (5 bases). The V and J ends lost 6 bases and 7 bases respectively, with 13 bases between them. Germline loops: CDR1 SQVTM, CDR2 ANQGSEA. The CDR3 totals 12 residues. CDR3 in DNA: TGCAGCGTGGGATCCACTAGTAATGAGCAGTTCTTC. Protein sequence: CSVGSTSNEQFF.

This chain links TRBV7-3 with TRBJ2-3; 7 bases line up with TRBD2. The CDR3 has 16 amino acids. The ends lost 5 bases at V and 6 bases at J; junction bases unmatched: 14. Germline CDR1 is SGHTA and CDR2 is FQGTGA. The CDR3 sequence: CASSPHGAGVSDTQYF. CDR3 DNA sequence: TGTGCCAGCAGCCCACACGGGGCGGGAGTATCTGATACGCAGTATTTT.

This clonotype was counted at least ten times. CDR3 protein: CASSLVGGAVAWDTQYF. CDR3 DNA sequence: TGTGCCAGCAGCTTAGTAGGGGGTGCGGTAGCCTGGGATACGCAGTATTTT. The chain is built from TRBV7-2 and TRBJ2-3; D perhaps matches TRBD1 (6 bases). Trimming took off 1 base at V and 6 bases at J, with 20 bases between the two ends. The CDR3 sequence is 17 residues long. Germline CDR1 SGHTA, CDR2 FQGNSA.

V usage is TRBV18 and J usage is TRBJ2-7, with TRBD2 matching 8 bases. Germline V CDR1 and CDR2: KGHSH, LQKENI. This CDR3 comprises 12 residues. V trimming: 6 bases; J trimming: 12 bases; junction bases outside the gene matches: 10. CDR3 loop: CASSPEAGGSYF. Here the CDR3 DNA reads TGTGCCAGCTCCCCGGAGGCGGGAGGCTCGTACTTC.